Given below is one T cell receptor (beta chain) in context. Its antigen is still unknown. TCRdb's copy holds only in-frame clones and misses some; the assay was immunoSEQ multiplex PCR. The profile shows approximately 58,000 clones, around 83% of them singletons. CDR1 and CDR2 from the germline V gene are SEHNR and FQNEAQ (reference sequence). The CDR3 covers 15 residues. V lost 3 bases and J lost 0, with 10 bases in between. Time point indicated: week 47, end of study. Every vaccine dose comprised 300 ug of mutant IDH1 20-mer peptide plus topical imiquimod. During weeks 1, 3, 5, 7, 11, 15, 19 and 23, patients received eight vaccinations. This specimen comes from a study of a mutant IDH1 vaccine in newly diagnosed glioma. Study background: Those enrolled had earlier been treated with radiotherapy, temozolomide, or both, mostly both.

The genes are TRBV7-9 and TRBJ2-3; a possible D gene is TRBD1 (6 bases). The material sequenced was PBMCs, taken from a glioma patient whose treatment included an IDH1 peptide vaccine. The sequence came from a man younger than 45 with glioma. CDR3 sequence (DNA): TGTGCCAGCAGCTTTCGGGACATAAGCACAGATACGCAGTATTTT. Amino acid sequence: CASSFRDISTDTQYF.